The clone carrying this TCR beta chain was seen ten or more times. The source of the sample is a study of T-cell reconstitution after alpha-beta-depleted transplantation in children. The TCRbeta library was prepared with unique molecular identifiers. A single record per CDR3 protein comes from TCRdb applying MiXCR to the PCR reads. This table holds a few hundred thousand distinct CDR3 sequences, about an eighth found once. This CDR3 contains 15 residues. Trimming left V 5 bases short and J 2 bases short, with 12 bases between. The source material was PBMCs, sampled from the stem cell graft. The origin of this receptor is a human donor who donated a stem cell graft to a child with Fanconi anemia. The rearrangement uses TRBV12-3 or TRBV12-4 and TRBJ2-2, with D uncertain. The CDR3, as DNA: TGTGCCAGCAGTCAAGAGGCTTTAAACACCGGGGAGCTGTTTTTT. This gives the protein CASSQEALNTGELFF.